These 17 T cell receptor beta chains were all obtained from the same sample, sequenced in a study of cytomegalovirus exposure and HLA in healthy donors. The PCR made use of 60 Vbeta and 13 Jbeta primers. TCRdb's copy holds only in-frame clones and misses some; the assay was immunoSEQ multiplex PCR. The sample holds 53,000 or so clones. Sequencing was done on a sample of PBMCs. Source of these receptors: a man younger than 35 in good health and CMV-seropositive.

The CDR3 here is CASQDRGFGETQYF. CDR3 bases: TGTGCCAGCCAGGACAGGGGCTTTGGAGAGACCCAGTACTTC. This chain connects TRBV28 to TRBJ2-5; TRBD1 agrees at 9 bases. The ends lost 8 bases at V and 4 bases at J; junction bases unmatched: 8. Germline loops: CDR1 MDHEN, CDR2 SYDVKM. The CDR3 has 14 residues.

V and J are TRBV2 and TRBJ1-1; D might be TRBD1 (5 bases). The CDR3 totals 13 residues. V dropped 4 bases and J dropped 7 bases, with 13 bases sitting between them. Germline V CDR1 and CDR2: SNHLY, FYNNEI. The CDR3 spells CASSVQGGLEAFF. CDR3 sequence (DNA): TGTGCCAGCAGTGTTCAGGGAGGTCTTGAAGCTTTCTTT.

The chain couples TRBV21-1 to TRBJ2-2; the D segment call TRBD1 is taken from the table without a DNA check. TRBV21-1 represents a pseudogene. The CDR3 is 19 residues long. CDR3 residues: CASSPQGVSGAPNTGELFF. CDR3 sequence (DNA): TGTGCCAGCAGCCCTCAAGGGGTGTCGGGCGCCCCGAACACCGGGGAGCTGTTTTTT.

As DNA, the CDR3 is TGTGCCAGCAGTGACGGATACAGGGGGGATGAAGCTTTCTTT. This codes for CASSDGYRGDEAFF. This rearrangement joins TRBV6-5 to TRBJ1-1, with 8 positions matching TRBD1. This CDR3 has 14 residues. J lost 7 bases, V lost 5 bases, and 9 bases had no gene match. The germline CDR1 and CDR2 sequences are MNHEY and SVGAGI.

The chain uses TRBV9 and TRBJ2-7, with D unclear. The V and J ends lost 0 bases and 5 bases respectively, with 12 bases between them. CDR3 length: 14 residues. Germline V gene lookup returns CDR1 SGDLS and CDR2 YYNGEE. CDR3 sequence: CASSVGYVSDEQYF. The CDR3 DNA sequence: TGTGCCAGCAGCGTAGGCTACGTATCGGACGAGCAGTACTTC.

V and J are TRBV27 and TRBJ2-1; 11 bases align to TRBD2. Germline V lookup: CDR1 MNHEY, CDR2 SMNVEV (reference sequence). The length of the CDR3 is 15 residues. V lost 3 bases and J lost 8; bases outside the gene matches: 6. Here the CDR3 reads CASSFLAGGADEQFF. The CDR3 bases are TGTGCCAGCAGTTTCCTAGCGGGGGGAGCGGATGAGCAGTTCTTC.

The V gene is TRBV13, the J gene TRBJ1-4; unclear D gene. The ends were cut back, 5 bases at V and 2 bases at J, with 12 bases in the middle. The CDR3 runs to 15 residues. Germline lookup yields CDR1 PRHDT and CDR2 FYEKMQ (reference sequence). Here the CDR3 reads CASSLRMGTNEKLFF. CDR3 DNA: TGTGCCAGCAGCCTACGGATGGGCACTAATGAAAAACTGTTTTTT.

This chain joins TRBV7-6 and TRBJ2-5; D perhaps matches TRBD1 (6 bases). The assigned J gene may be wrong: the sequence end matches TRBJ2-7 better. Germline-derived CDR1 and CDR2 are SGHVS and FNYEAQ. This CDR3 region has 17 residues. DNA of the CDR3: TGTGCCAGCAGCTTAGGTGGGTGGGGGCAAGGATCCTACGAGCAGTACTTC. This encodes CASSLGGWGQGSYEQYF.

CDR3 nucleotides: TGCGCCAGCAGCCAAGTAGGGACAGACCACTATGGCTACACCTTC. As protein: CASSQVGTDHYGYTF. The rearrangement links TRBV4-1 to TRBJ1-2, with 7 bases that match TRBD1. Germline lookup yields CDR1 MGHRA and CDR2 YSYEKL. The ends lost 1 base at V and 3 bases at J; junction bases unmatched: 5. This CDR3 is built from 15 residues.

The chain recombines TRBV7-2 with TRBJ2-7; TRBD1 matches 7 bases. This CDR3 has 14 residues. The germline V gene encodes CDR1 SGHTA and CDR2 FQGNSA. V shed 2 bases, J shed 7 bases, and the junction held 8 bases outside the gene matches. The CDR3 is CASSLQQGLGEQYF. The CDR3 coding sequence is TGTGCCAGCAGCTTACAACAGGGGCTGGGGGAGCAGTACTTC.

The chain joins TRBV27 to TRBJ2-3; 7 bases map to TRBD2. CDR3 size: 12 residues. The V and J ends lost 8 bases and 5 bases, in that order; junction bases with no gene match: 4. CDR1 and CDR2 from the germline V gene are MNHEY and SMNVEV (reference sequence). The CDR3 spells CASGREVDTQYF. The DNA of the CDR3 is TGTGCCAGCGGCCGGGAGGTAGATACGCAGTATTTT.

The chain is built from TRBV18 and TRBJ1-5; D is unclear. This CDR3 is 14 amino acids long. Between the trimmed V and J ends, which lost 3 bases and 1 base, there was a span of 7 bases. The germline CDR1 and CDR2 sequences are KGHSH and LQKENI. The CDR3 sequence is CASSPQVSNQPQHF. CDR3 nucleotides: TGTGCCAGCTCACCGCAGGTCAGCAATCAGCCCCAGCATTTT.

The V gene is TRBV6-1, the J gene TRBJ2-1; TRBD2 matches 13 bases. Germline V gives CDR1 MNHNS, CDR2 SASEGT. This CDR3 contains 14 residues. With 4 bases clipped from V and 6 bases from J, the junction kept 0 bases outside the gene matches. The CDR3 DNA sequence: TGTGCCAGCAGTGGACTAGCGGGAGGCAATGAGCAGTTCTTC. The encoded protein is CASSGLAGGNEQFF.

The chain recombines TRBV18 with TRBJ1-1; 8 bases match TRBD1. The germline gives CDR1 KGHSH, CDR2 LQKENI. This CDR3 has 15 amino acids. J lost 2 bases, V lost 5 bases, and 7 bases had no gene match. CDR3: CASSIRDRFNTEAFF. For the CDR3, the DNA is TGTGCCAGCTCAATCCGGGACAGGTTTAACACTGAAGCTTTCTTT.

The genes are TRBV18 and TRBJ2-7; a weak D match, TRBD1 (7 bases). This CDR3 is 16 amino acids long. The germline V and J ends were trimmed by 8 bases and 7 bases, with 27 bases remaining between them. CDR1 and CDR2 from the germline V gene are KGHSH and LQKENI. CDR3 region: CASTRGVNRGRSEQYF. CDR3 nucleotide sequence: TGTGCCAGCACGAGGGGGGTTAACAGGGGCCGTAGTGAGCAGTACTTC.

The gene calls are TRBV5-1 and TRBJ1-3, with TRBD1 matching over 9 bases. From germline, CDR1 is SGHRS and CDR2 YFSETQ. This CDR3 is built from 14 residues. Trimming cost V 7 bases and J 4 bases; bases outside gene matches: 6. As DNA, the CDR3 is TGCGCCAGCGCCCTGACAGGGGGAGGAAACACCATATATTTT. This sequence encodes CASALTGGGNTIYF.

J is TRBJ2-5 and V is TRBV25-1; D not certain. The CDR3 runs 12 residues. V gave up 4 bases and J gave up 2 bases, with 5 bases separating them. Per the germline V gene, CDR1 is MGHDK and CDR2 is SYGVNS. The CDR3 sequence: CASSALQETQYF. The DNA of the CDR3 is TGTGCCAGCAGTGCCCTTCAAGAGACCCAGTACTTC.